This is a list of T cell receptor beta chains from one sample in a study of patients and donors after allogeneic stem cell transplantation. Each CDR3 protein gets one entry after TCRdb re-called the RT-PCR reads with MiXCR. The sample yields 800,000 to 1,000,000 distinct CDR3 sequences, 15% to 20% seen once. Sequenced material: blood, either unsorted or a sorted T cell fraction (not recorded which). The receptors stem from a human donor who was either an allogeneic HSCT recipient or a stem cell or donor lymphocyte infusion donor (not recorded which). It is not recorded whose cells these are; they may come from a transplant donor. Both conserved end residues are part of each CDR3. D genes are given only for firm matches. Expanded clones get a size class; other rows say once, few or many, or leave the size out.

D	J	V	size	CDR3	DNA
NA	TRBJ1-2	TRBV12-5	NA	CASGLVGRSYGYTF	TGTGCTAGTGGTTTGGTCGGGCGGAGCTATGGCTACACCTTC
NA	TRBJ2-2	TRBV7-2	few	CASRTGTANTGELFF	TGTGCCAGCAGGACCGGGACGGCGAACACCGGGGAGCTGTTTTTT
NA	TRBJ1-1	TRBV10-3	few	CASQRNLNTEAFF	TGTGCCTCCCAAAGAAATTTGAACACTGAAGCTTTCTTT
TRBD2	TRBJ2-7	TRBV12-3/TRBV12-4	many	CASSPTSGGTHSYEQYF	TGTGCCAGCAGCCCGACTAGCGGGGGGACTCATTCCTACGAGCAGTACTTC
TRBD1	TRBJ2-6	TRBV18	NA	CASSPGTASSGANVLTF	TGTGCCAGCTCACCTGGGACAGCGAGTTCTGGGGCCAACGTCCTGACTTTC
TRBD2	TRBJ2-3	TRBV3-1	few	CASSLTRLAATDTQYF	TGTGCCAGCAGCCTGACTAGACTAGCGGCCACAGATACGCAGTATTTT
NA	TRBJ1-4	TRBV2	NA	CASTGRGPYNEKLFF	TGTGCCAGCACTGGCAGGGGCCCTTATAATGAAAAACTGTTTTTT
TRBD1	TRBJ1-2	TRBV4-3	many	CASSPGQGPYGYTF	TGCGCCAGCAGCCCCGGACAGGGTCCCTATGGCTACACCTTC
TRBD2	TRBJ2-2	TRBV27	NA	CASSFAGVGTGELSF	TGTGCCAGCAGTTTTGCGGGAGTGGGCACCGGGGAGCTGTCTTTT
NA	TRBJ1-1	TRBV6-5	NA	CASSYGIGAAGTEAFF	TGTGCCAGCAGTTACGGTATAGGGGCGGCTGGAACTGAAGCTTTCTTT
TRBD1	TRBJ1-2	TRBV12-5	few	CASGARDRWKGYTF	TGTGCTAGTGGTGCCCGGGACAGGTGGAAGGGCTACACCTTC